Below are 18 T cell receptor beta chains sequenced from a single sample in a study of T cells in Graves' hyperthyroidism and ophthalmopathy. The source material, RNA transcripts, was used to amplify TCR beta CDR3 regions. The TCR CDR3 first-round RT-PCR relied on the HTBI primer set. One entry per CDR3 protein results from TCRdb running MiXCR on the multiplex PCR reads. The top ten hold around 30% of the sample, which has roughly 700,000 distinct CDR3 sequences, roughly 32% seen once. Source material: blood. The receptors were gathered from a woman aged 40 to 50 with Graves' hyperthyroidism.

This clonotype has a handful of counts. This chain uses TRBV14 with TRBJ1-2; TRBD1 is a possible D gene (5 bases). In germline, CDR1 is SGHDN, CDR2 FVKESK. Trimming removed 1 base from V and 6 bases from J, with 21 bases in between. This CDR3 has 17 residues. CDR3 in DNA: TGTGCCAGCAGCCAAGTGGAGGGGTTAATAGGTTGGGATGGCTACACCTTC. Translating gives CASSQVEGLIGWDGYTF.

Ten or more counts support this clonotype. This chain uses TRBV14 with TRBJ1-4; no clear D gene. V lost 1 base and J 8 bases, leaving 17 bases between the germline ends. The CDR3 contains 16 residues. CDR1 SGHDN and CDR2 FVKESK come from the germline V gene. CDR3 sequence reads: CASSQAWTAKGEKLFF. DNA of the CDR3: TGTGCCAGCAGCCAAGCATGGACCGCCAAAGGGGAAAAACTGTTTTTT.

This clonotype was observed many times. The chain uses TRBV7-2 and TRBJ1-2; no clear D. Germline lookup yields CDR1 SGHTA and CDR2 FQGNSA. The CDR3 contains 14 residues. With 5 bases removed from V and 7 bases from J, the gap between germline ends came to 17 bases. The CDR3 loop reads CASSPYQTSGGYTF. CDR3 DNA sequence: TGTGCCAGCAGCCCGTATCAGACTTCGGGTGGCTACACCTTC.

This rearrangement joins TRBV12-3 or TRBV12-4 to TRBJ2-7, with 8 positions matching TRBD2. The length of the CDR3 is 16 residues. The junction had 8 bases not matched to a gene; V was cut back by 3 bases and J by 1 base. The CDR3: CASSLGSLAVSYEQYF. CDR3 bases: TGTGCCAGCAGTTTGGGATCACTAGCGGTATCCTACGAGCAGTACTTC.

To note about this clonotype: This could be a read error, since a much larger clone is one nucleotide away. The chain recombines TRBV7-9 with TRBJ2-5; 10 bases are a match to TRBD1. The ends lost 4 bases at V and 4 bases at J; junction bases unmatched: 3. The length of the CDR3 is 14 residues. CDR1 SEHNR and CDR2 FQNEAQ come from the germline V gene (reference sequence). CDR3 sequence (DNA): TGTGCCAGCAGCTCCTGGACAGGGGGAGAGACCCAGTACTTC. Residues: CASSSWTGGETQYF.

This clonotype was recorded a few times. This CDR3 reads CASSSRNPGTSETQYF. The CDR3 coding sequence is TGTGCCAGCAGTTCGCGAAACCCAGGGACTTCTGAGACCCAGTACTTC. The V call is TRBV28, the J call TRBJ2-5, with a weak D call TRBD2 (6 bases). Trimming shortened V by 4 bases and J by 5 bases, and 20 bases separated the two germline ends. CDR3 length: 16 residues. Germline CDR1 and CDR2: MDHEN and SYDVKM.

The chain employs TRBV4-1 and TRBJ1-2, with TRBD1 matching 10 bases. The CDR3 spans 16 residues. Germline CDR1 is MGHRA and CDR2 is YSYEKL. The V and J ends lost 5 bases and 2 bases, in that order; junction bases with no gene match: 8. CDR3 DNA sequence: TGCGCCAGCAGCGAAACCCCGGGACAGGGGAACTATGGCTACACCTTC. Residues: CASSETPGQGNYGYTF.

This clonotype was seen repeatedly, ten times or more. The chain joins TRBV7-2 to TRBJ1-4; D is undetermined. Germline V gene sequence: CDR1 SGHTA, CDR2 FQGNSA. The CDR3 is 11 amino acids. V was shortened by 10 bases and J by 2 bases, with 5 bases between the two germline ends. CDR3 sequence: CAIRTNEKLFF. For the CDR3, the DNA is TGTGCCATCCGGACTAATGAAAAACTGTTTTTT.

This clonotype was counted at least ten times. The V and J genes are TRBV6-6 and TRBJ1-1; D call uncertain. In germline, CDR1 is MNHNY, CDR2 SVGAGI (reference sequence). V lost 4 bases to trimming and J lost 6 bases, with 12 bases between them. The CDR3 has 13 amino acids. The CDR3 reads CASSSNLPPEAFF. The CDR3, as DNA: TGTGCCAGCAGTTCCAACCTACCCCCTGAAGCTTTCTTT.

The chain links TRBV7-9 to TRBJ1-4, with D tentatively TRBD1 (5 bases). This CDR3 region has 19 residues. V was cut by 3 bases and J by 5 bases, with 25 bases left in between. CDR1 is SEHNR and CDR2 is FQNEAQ in the germline V gene (reference sequence). CDR3 DNA sequence: TGTGCCAGCAGCTTCTGGCGGACACTCGGAGCTGGTGTAAATGAAAAACTGTTTTTT. This codes for CASSFWRTLGAGVNEKLFF.

The genes are TRBV7-9 and TRBJ1-1; D uncertain. Germline CDR1 SEHNR, CDR2 FQNEAQ (reference sequence). CDR3 length equals 11 residues. V was pared by 5 bases and J by 9 bases, with 10 bases between. The CDR3 DNA sequence: TGTGCCAGCAGCCACCGGGAGAAAGCTTTCTTT. Its translation: CASSHREKAFF.

This clonotype was picked up many times. The V call is TRBV7-9, the J call TRBJ2-7; D is perhaps TRBD2 (6 bases). Per the germline V gene, CDR1 is SEHNR and CDR2 is FQNEAQ (reference sequence). V gave up 5 bases and J gave up 0 bases, with 17 bases separating them. This CDR3 contains 16 residues. The CDR3 sequence is CASSASGSKSSYEQYF. The CDR3 coding sequence is TGTGCCAGCAGCGCCAGCGGGTCCAAGAGCTCCTACGAGCAGTACTTC.

This clonotype showed up many times. The rearrangement uses TRBV29-1 and TRBJ2-5, with 7 bases aligning to TRBD2. V lost 2 bases to trimming and J lost 5 bases; unmatched junction nucleotides: 5. CDR1 and CDR2 from the germline V gene are SQVTM and ANQGSEA. CDR3 length equals 13 residues. This chain's CDR3 is CSVEREGRETQYF. In nucleotides, the CDR3 is TGCAGCGTTGAAAGGGAGGGCCGGGAGACCCAGTACTTC.

In its sample, this clonotype was seen many times. The V gene is TRBV7-2, the J gene TRBJ1-2; no clear D gene. The V end lost 6 bases, the J end lost 4 bases, and 6 bases lay between the germline ends. Germline V gene lookup returns CDR1 SGHTA and CDR2 FQGNSA. CDR3 length equals 11 residues. The CDR3 spells CASRQTYGYTF. Here the CDR3 DNA reads TGTGCCAGCAGACAGACCTATGGCTACACCTTC.

This clonotype appeared a single time. This sequence may be a read error, since a much larger clone differs from it by one base. The rearrangement uses TRBV11-2 and TRBJ2-5; 10 bases align to TRBD2. The CDR3 has 15 amino acids. Germline V gene data show CDR1 as SGHAT and CDR2 as FQNNGV. The J segment lost 7 bases and the V segment lost 2 bases, leaving 7 bases of the junction unmatched. The chain's CDR3 is CASSLRTSGKGTQYF. The CDR3 DNA is TGTGCCAGCAGCTTAAGGACTAGCGGTAAAGGGACCCAGTACTTC.

The V and J genes are TRBV12-3 or TRBV12-4 and TRBJ1-1; D perhaps matches TRBD1 (5 bases). The CDR3 covers 14 residues. Trimming took off 7 bases at V and 3 bases at J, with 15 bases between the two ends. CDR3 residues: CASTQDRVDTEAFF. CDR3 sequence (DNA): TGTGCCAGCACACAAGACAGAGTCGACACTGAAGCTTTCTTT.

As for this clonotype: The junction does not match germline at one end; this may be a read error. The V call is TRBV20-1, the J call TRBJ2-7, with a tentative D call TRBD2 (5 bases). The CDR3 contains 15 residues. Germline CDR1 and CDR2: DFQATT and SNEGSKA (reference sequence). CDR3 residues: CSARDSGFSSNEQYF. The CDR3 DNA reads TGCAGTGCTAGAGATTCGGGGTTCAGCTCCAACGAGCAGTACTTC.

A note on this clonotype: A single base separates this from a much larger clone, so it may be a read error. The V gene is TRBV10-3, the J gene TRBJ2-7; D is ambiguous. V lost 2 bases and J lost 3, with 2 bases in between. This CDR3 contains 11 residues. CDR1 and CDR2 from the germline V gene are ENHRY and SYGVKD. The CDR3 spells CAISELYEQYF. CDR3 in DNA: TGTGCCATCAGTGAGCTCTACGAGCAGTACTTC.